These 11 T cell receptor beta chains originate from one sample sequenced in a study of beta chain features in type 1 diabetes (dated by TCRdb to 2017 to 2018). Study-wide findings and limitations: A moderate but significant shortening of TCRB CDR3 length was observed in type 1 diabetes patients in all four CD4+ subsets.

Libraries were prepared through the immunoSEQ multiplex PCR assay. The entire amount of isolated RNA was reverse transcribed using the High Capacity cDNA Reverse Transcription Kit, so the sequenced TCRB transcripts were expressed ones. As stored in TCRdb, this immuneACCESS dataset retains in-frame rearrangements with V and J assigned. A fraction of the clones does not appear; measured against another copy, unresolved V genes explain less than half of the discrepancy, and the remainder lacks a known reason. The sample table contains about 390,000 clones; only one count was recorded for around 10% of them. The ten most abundant clones make up less than 0.65% of the sample. These receptors are not linked to any known antigen. Sequences were obtained from central memory CD4+ T cells from blood. These receptors all come from a man younger than 40 with type 1 diabetes.

This clone was counted a few times. This sequence joins TRBV29-1 and TRBJ1-4; D not certain. V lost 6 bases, J lost 0 bases, and 17 bases lay in between. This CDR3 comprises 16 residues. The germline gives CDR1 SQVTM, CDR2 ANQGSEA. The CDR3 nucleotides are TGCAGCGTCCGCTCCCCCTACAGAGCAACTAATGAAAAACTGTTTTTT. Amino acid sequence: CSVRSPYRATNEKLFF.

This clone was counted only a few times. This chain links TRBV6-1 with TRBJ2-5, with 7 bases identical to TRBD1. Trimming took 5 bases from V and 3 from J; bases not matched to a gene: 3. This CDR3 region has 13 residues. Germline-derived CDR1 and CDR2 are MNHNS and SASEGT. The CDR3: CASSRGGEETQYF. The CDR3 bases are TGTGCCAGCAGTCGAGGGGGCGAAGAGACCCAGTACTTC.

Points on this clone: Within the sample, other DNA sequences also encode this same CDR3. V gene TRBV28 combines with J gene TRBJ2-2; D is uncertain. V was shortened by 6 bases and J by 4 bases, with 6 bases between the two germline ends. This CDR3 has 12 amino acids. Germline CDR1 is MDHEN and CDR2 is SYDVKM. The CDR3 DNA follows: TGTGCCAGCAGACCTGGCACCGGGGAGCTGTTTTTT. Encoded protein: CASRPGTGELFF.

This chain uses TRBV4-3 with TRBJ2-7; 9 bases fit TRBD2. V was pared by 4 bases and J by 6 bases, with 7 bases of the junction left unmatched. CDR3 length equals 14 residues. CDR1 LGHNA and CDR2 YSLEER come from the germline V gene. The CDR3 DNA reads as TGCGCCAGCAGCCGCCCGGGACTAGCAGCCGAGCAGTACTTC. Translated, it gives CASSRPGLAAEQYF.

This clone was counted at least ten times. The gene calls are TRBV19 and TRBJ2-5; TRBD2 agrees at 9 bases. Per germline, CDR1 LNHDA and CDR2 SQIVND (reference sequence). The length of the CDR3 is 13 residues. V gave up 5 bases and J gave up 5 bases; unmatched junction bases: 3. The CDR3 bases are TGTGCCAGTAGTTTCGGACTAGCGGAGACCCAGTACTTC. Its translation: CASSFGLAETQYF. Full variable domain (missing parts from reference TRBV19 and TRBJ2-5): DGGITQSPKYLFRKEGQNVTLSCEQNLNHDAMYWYRQDPGQGLRLIYYSQIVNDFQKGDIAEGYSVSREKKESFPLTVTSAQKNPTAFYLCASSFGLAETQYFGPGTRLLVL.

This clone was counted a few times. A junction end diverges from the germline sequence, so it may reflect a read error. This sequence joins TRBV16 and TRBJ1-2; D is perhaps TRBD1 (6 bases). The CDR3 has 12 amino acids. Germline V gene data show CDR1 as KGHSY and CDR2 as FQNENV. Here the CDR3 reads CASSKPQGTLLF. Here the CDR3 DNA reads TGTGCCAGCAGCAAGCCACAGGGCACTCTGCTCTTC.

V usage is TRBV27 and J usage is TRBJ2-3; the D gene is possibly TRBD1 (6 bases). CDR1 is MNHEY and CDR2 is SMNVEV in the germline V gene (reference sequence). V was clipped by 2 bases and J by 0 bases, with 15 bases between them. This CDR3 has 17 amino acids. CDR3 residues: CASSLLTGSASTDTQYF. Here the CDR3 DNA reads TGTGCCAGCAGTTTACTCACAGGGTCTGCTAGCACAGATACGCAGTATTTT.

The chain has TRBV29-1 and TRBJ2-1, with 8 positions matching TRBD1. In germline, CDR1 is SQVTM, CDR2 ANQGSEA. The CDR3 spans 12 residues. V shed 4 bases and J 7 bases; nucleotides not matched to a gene: 3. CDR3: CSVAYRGNEQFF. The CDR3 DNA is TGCAGCGTTGCTTACAGGGGGAATGAGCAGTTCTTC.

A few counts support this clone. The rearrangement uses TRBV30 and TRBJ1-1; D gene ambiguous. This CDR3 contains 12 residues. V was shortened by 3 bases and J by 0 bases, with 5 bases between the two germline ends. Per germline, CDR1 GTSNPN and CDR2 SVGIG (reference sequence). The DNA for the CDR3 is TGTGCCTGGAGAGTCATGAACACTGAAGCTTTCTTT. It specifies CAWRVMNTEAFF.

The CDR3 region is CASSPGRSTQFF. The DNA of the CDR3 is TGTGCCAGCAGCCCAGGCCGGTCAACTCAGTTCTTC. J is TRBJ2-1 and V is TRBV7-8; no firm D call. CDR3 length: 12 residues. The germline CDR1 and CDR2 sequences are SGHVS and FQNEAQ. V was cut by 5 bases and J by 13 bases, with 15 bases left in between.

With respect to this clone: At one boundary the junction diverges from the germline segment, which might be a read error. This chain uses TRBV7-7 with TRBJ1-4; maybe TRBD1 (6 bases). CDR1 SSHAT and CDR2 FNYEAQ come from the germline V gene (reference sequence). This CDR3 has 14 amino acids. The CDR3 here is CASSPGASNEKLFF. The CDR3 DNA sequence: TGTGCTAGCAGCCCAGGGGCCTCTAATGAAAAACTGTTTTTT.